The sequence of this T cell receptor (beta chain) was determined in a study of blood T cell repertoires in COVID-19. Some clones are missing from TCRdb's copy, which holds only in-frame ones; the method was immunoSEQ multiplex PCR. The sample records 140,000 or so clones, around 80% being singletons. Specimen: peripheral blood. The sequence was obtained from a man aged 70 or older who had recovered from COVID-19.

The CDR3 sequence is CAWRPSGRPDTQYF. In DNA, the CDR3 is TGTGCCTGGAGACCTAGCGGGAGGCCAGATACGCAGTATTTT. The chain employs TRBV30 and TRBJ2-3; 11 bases align to TRBD2. Unmatched junction bases numbered 3, after V lost 3 bases and J lost 4 bases. CDR3 length: 14 amino acids. Germline CDR1 and CDR2: GTSNPN and SVGIG (reference sequence).